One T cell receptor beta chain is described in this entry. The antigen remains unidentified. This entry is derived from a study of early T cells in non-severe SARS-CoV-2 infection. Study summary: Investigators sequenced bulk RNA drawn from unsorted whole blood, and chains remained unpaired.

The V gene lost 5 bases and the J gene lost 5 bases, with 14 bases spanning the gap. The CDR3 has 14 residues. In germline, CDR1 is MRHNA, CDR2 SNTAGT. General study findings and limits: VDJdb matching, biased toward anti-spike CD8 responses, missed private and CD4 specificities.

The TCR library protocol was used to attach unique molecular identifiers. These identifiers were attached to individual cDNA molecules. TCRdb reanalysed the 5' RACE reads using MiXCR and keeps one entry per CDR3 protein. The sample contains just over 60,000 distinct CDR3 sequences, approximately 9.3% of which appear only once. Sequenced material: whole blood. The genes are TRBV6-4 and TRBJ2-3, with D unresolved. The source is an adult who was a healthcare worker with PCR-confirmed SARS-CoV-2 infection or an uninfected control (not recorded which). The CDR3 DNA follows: TGTGCCAGCAGTTTAAATGGTTTTGGAGATACGCAGTATTTT. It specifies CASSLNGFGDTQYF.